These 18 T cell receptor beta chains originate from one sample sequenced in a study of human T cells and chemical hapten exposure. Time point defined: patch test 1, 2 weeks after DPC sensitization. Treatment described: therapeutic diphenylcyclopropenone sensitization with weekly scalp DPC. TCRdb re-analysed the RACE reads in MiXCR, keeping a single row per CDR3 protein. The top ten hold around 1.4% of the sample, which has around 120,000 distinct CDR3 sequences, 9% to 13% seen once. Source: whole blood, taken in connection with sensitization to the hapten diphenylcyclopropenone (DPC). The origin of the receptors is a woman aged 50 to 60 with alopecia areata. Some clones in this sample may be carry-over from other donors' samples.

V gene TRBV4-1 combines with J gene TRBJ1-5; TRBD1 agrees at 7 bases. Germline V gene sequence: CDR1 MGHRA, CDR2 YSYEKL. The CDR3 has 16 residues. The V segment lost 8 bases and the J segment 3 bases; nucleotides outside the gene matches: 13. The CDR3 bases are TGCGCCAGCGGTAAAACAGGGACAGAGGCCAATCAGCCCCAGCATTTT. Translation: CASGKTGTEANQPQHF.

The sample holds a few counts of this clonotype. The chain joins TRBV7-2 to TRBJ2-5; D ambiguous. Germline V gene lookup returns CDR1 SGHTA and CDR2 FQGNSA. CDR3 length: 13 residues. V lost 6 bases and J 1 base, leaving 9 bases between the germline ends. The CDR3 DNA sequence: TGTGCCAGCAGTTCAGTGGGCCAAGAGACCCAGTACTTC. Its translation: CASSSVGQETQYF.

The V and J genes are TRBV5-6 and TRBJ2-6, with a possible D match to TRBD2 (6 bases). This CDR3 is 17 amino acids long. Germline V gene lookup returns CDR1 SGHDT and CDR2 YYEEEE. V lost 0 bases and J 2 bases, leaving 12 bases between the germline ends. Here the CDR3 DNA reads TGTGCCAGCAGCTTGGCCGGAGGGTCTGCTGGGGCCAACGTCCTGACTTTC. The encoded protein is CASSLAGGSAGANVLTF.

This clonotype has at least ten counts. The CDR3 is CASTLEGPTGELFF. DNA for the CDR3: TGTGCCAGCACCCTTGAGGGCCCCACCGGGGAGCTGTTTTTT. This chain joins TRBV12-3 or TRBV12-4 and TRBJ2-2; TRBD2 is a possible D gene (5 bases). The CDR3 has 14 residues. V lost 7 bases and J 4 bases, leaving 13 bases between the germline ends.

This clonotype was recorded many times. The chain employs TRBV6-2 or TRBV6-3 and TRBJ2-7; tentatively, D is TRBD2 (6 bases). Germline values: CDR1 MNHEY, CDR2 SVGEGT. Trimming took off 6 bases at V and 3 bases at J, with 15 bases between the two ends. The CDR3 runs to 14 residues. The CDR3 nucleotides are TGTGCCAGCAGCTTAGGGACTGATAACTACGAGCAGTACTTC. It translates to CASSLGTDNYEQYF.

The chain combines TRBV20-1 with TRBJ1-2; the D gene is possibly TRBD1 (5 bases). The V gene lost 8 bases and the J gene lost 4 bases, with 17 bases spanning the gap. CDR1 and CDR2 from the germline V gene are DFQATT and SNEGSKA (reference sequence). This CDR3 is 13 amino acids long. Here the CDR3 DNA reads TGCAGTTTGCTAGGCTCTGACAGCTATGGCTACACCTTC. Its protein is CSLLGSDSYGYTF.

The table lists this clonotype with many counts. The V call is TRBV18, the J call TRBJ1-5; D ambiguous. Deletions cut 4 bases from V and 4 bases from J, with 11 bases between. The germline gives CDR1 KGHSH, CDR2 LQKENI. The CDR3 totals 14 residues. The chain's CDR3 is CASSQRTGNQPQHF. Written as DNA, the CDR3 is TGTGCCAGCTCACAGAGGACGGGAAATCAGCCCCAGCATTTT.

This sequence joins TRBV7-6 and TRBJ2-3; no definite D call. The germline gives CDR1 SGHVS, CDR2 FNYEAQ. The CDR3 is 12 residues long. V shed 4 bases and J shed 6 bases, with 8 bases lying between them. The CDR3 bases are TGTGCCAGCAGCTCCCCCTCGGATACGCAGTATTTT. Encoded protein: CASSSPSDTQYF.

This chain joins TRBV2 and TRBJ1-3, with D perhaps TRBD1 (6 bases). V lost 5 bases to trimming and J lost 3 bases, with 11 bases between them. Germline values: CDR1 SNHLY, CDR2 FYNNEI. The CDR3 length is 14 residues. CDR3 sequence: CASSRGGVGNTIYF. In DNA, the CDR3 is TGTGCCAGCAGTAGAGGGGGTGTTGGAAACACCATATATTTT.

This clonotype appeared a few times. This chain connects TRBV5-1 to TRBJ1-1, with D tentatively TRBD1 (5 bases). Germline CDR1 SGHRS, CDR2 YFSETQ. The V end lost 4 bases, the J end lost 5 bases, and 15 bases lay between the germline ends. The CDR3 runs to 14 residues. CDR3 sequence: CASSPLTGATEAFF. CDR3 in DNA: TGCGCCAGCAGCCCGCTCACCGGGGCGACTGAAGCTTTCTTT.

This clonotype has just a few counts. The chain combines TRBV3-1 with TRBJ1-2; the D gene is possibly TRBD1 (5 bases). The CDR3 has 16 residues. Per the germline V gene, CDR1 is LGHDT and CDR2 is YNNKEL (reference sequence). V was clipped by 0 bases and J by 2 bases, with 13 bases between them. For the CDR3, the DNA is TGTGCCAGCAGCCAAGATTCGGCGACAGCGAACTATGGCTACACCTTC. As protein: CASSQDSATANYGYTF.

The gene calls are TRBV10-3 and TRBJ1-3, with D uncertain. V was shortened by 6 bases and J by 1 base, with 16 bases between the two germline ends. The CDR3 extends over 16 amino acids. The germline V gene has CDR1 ENHRY and CDR2 SYGVKD. The CDR3 is CAISERARRSGNTIYF. The CDR3 bases are TGTGCCATCAGCGAGCGCGCCCGGAGGTCTGGAAACACCATATATTTT.

This clonotype was found many times. The gene calls are TRBV7-9 and TRBJ1-1; no reliable D call. This CDR3 is built from 15 residues. Germline CDR1 reads SEHNR; CDR2 reads FQNEAQ (reference sequence). The V end was cut by 4 bases, the J end by 0 bases, with 12 bases between. The CDR3 sequence is CASSYSVHLNTEAFF. The CDR3 nucleotides read TGTGCCAGCAGCTACAGCGTGCACCTGAACACTGAAGCTTTCTTT. Combining the CDR3 with reference TRBV7-9 and TRBJ1-1 gives the whole variable domain DTGVSQNPRHKITKRGQNVTFRCDPISEHNRLYWYRQTLGQGPEFLTYFQNEAQLEKSRLLSDRFSAERPKGSFSTLEIQRTEQGDSAMYLCASSYSVHLNTEAFFGQGTRLTVV.

V gene TRBV28 combines with J gene TRBJ2-7; the D call may be TRBD1 or TRBD2 (5 bases each). The CDR3 runs to 12 residues. Between the trimmed V and J ends, which lost 8 bases and 6 bases, there was a span of 14 bases. Germline V gene lookup returns CDR1 MDHEN and CDR2 SYDVKM. In DNA form, the CDR3 reads TGTGCCAGCCTCGGGGCGCTTCGCGAGCAGTACTTC. This gives the protein CASLGALREQYF.

This clonotype came up many times. The chain carries TRBV29-1 and TRBJ1-2; D gene ambiguous. This CDR3 contains 13 residues. Germline lookup yields CDR1 SQVTM and CDR2 ANQGSEA. Trimming cost V 6 bases and J 1 base, with 12 bases left between them. The CDR3 sequence is CSVRAGVNYGYTF. CDR3 in DNA: TGCAGCGTAAGGGCCGGAGTTAACTATGGCTACACCTTC.

Written as DNA, the CDR3 is TGTGCCAGCAGTGCTGGGACAGGGGGCAGGGTAGTCTACAATGAGCAGTTCTTC. Translated: CASSAGTGGRVVYNEQFF. The V and J genes are TRBV12-3 or TRBV12-4 and TRBJ2-1; 12 bases are a match to TRBD1. V lost 5 bases, J lost 3 bases, and 11 bases stayed unmatched. The CDR3 sequence is 18 residues long.

This clonotype was detected ten times or more. CDR3 sequence (DNA): TGTGCCAGTACCCAGGGAGGGGGCGATCGGCAGCCCCAGCATTTT. This codes for CASTQGGGDRQPQHF. The chain employs TRBV19 and TRBJ1-5; 7 bases are a match to TRBD1. CDR3 size: 15 residues. V dropped 7 bases and J dropped 7; count of bases not matched to a gene: 13. Germline V gene sequence: CDR1 LNHDA, CDR2 SQIVND (reference sequence).

This clonotype was counted a few times. The rearrangement links TRBV7-2 to TRBJ2-3; unclear D gene. The V gene's germline CDR1 is SGHTA and CDR2 FQGNSA. Trimming took 1 base from V and 2 from J, leaving 7 bases between them. The CDR3 is 14 residues long. The CDR3 region is CASSLVGVTDTQYF. CDR3 sequence (DNA): TGTGCCAGCAGCTTAGTAGGAGTCACAGATACGCAGTATTTT.